The rows below give T cell receptor beta chains drawn from one sample of a study of blood T cell repertoires in COVID-19. Profiling relied on immunoSEQ multiplex PCR, and the TCRdb table lists in-frame clones only, not all of them. The sample includes about 79,000 clones, around nine tenths of them seen just once. Sequencing was done on a sample of peripheral blood. The receptor source for this set is a man over 45 with active COVID-19. Each CDR3 is given with its conserved first and last residue. Fields, in order: J gene, clone size, CDR3 length, D gene, V gene, CDR3 DNA, CDR3 protein. A D gene is named only where the DNA matches it firmly. Clone sizes are given selectively: once, few, many, or a class where the clone is expanded.

>TRBJ2-3|.|13|.|TRBV6-5
TGTGCCAGCAGGAACCGGGGATCAGATACGCAGTATTTT
CASRNRGSDTQYF
>TRBJ2-7|.|15|.|TRBV6-5
TGTGCCAGCAGTTACTCGGCTAGGGGCCCCTACGAGCAGTACTTC
CASSYSARGPYEQYF
>TRBJ2-3|.|14|TRBD2|TRBV5-1
TGCGCCAGCAGCGGCGGGGGGAGATACGATACGCAGTATTTT
CASSGGGRYDTQYF
>TRBJ2-6|.|17|.|TRBV18
TGTGCCAGCTCACGGAATACAGGGTTATCTGGGGCCAACGTCCTGACTTTC
CASSRNTGLSGANVLTF
>TRBJ2-1|.|14|.|TRBV5-1
TGCGCCAGCAGCTTGACGGTTAGCGGAAATGAGCAGTTCTTC
CASSLTVSGNEQFF
>TRBJ2-6|few|16|TRBD2|TRBV19
TGTGCCAGTAGGGAATGGGGGAGGGCTGGGGCCAACGTCCTGACTTTC
CASREWGRAGANVLTF
>TRBJ2-1|few|15|TRBD2|TRBV25-1
TGTGCCAGCAGTGAAATGTCAGCGGGGCCGAATGAGCAGTTCTTC
CASSEMSAGPNEQFF
>TRBJ1-3|.|16|.|TRBV3-1/TRBV3-2
TGTGCCAGCAGCCAAGAAAGAGGGCAGGATGGAAACACCATATATTTT
CASSQERGQDGNTIYF
>TRBJ2-5|.|15|.|TRBV4-1
TGCGCCAGCAGCCAGGGGCGGGGACTTCAAGAGACCCAGTACTTC
CASSQGRGLQETQYF
>TRBJ2-1|.|17|TRBD2|TRBV28
TGTGCCAGCAGGTCGCGCCTCCTAGCGGAACCCTACAATGAGCAGTTCTTC
CASRSRLLAEPYNEQFF
>TRBJ2-7|.|16|TRBD1|TRBV7-6
TGTGCCAGCAGCCCACGACCCGGACAGGGGAACAACGAGCAGTACTTC
CASSPRPGQGNNEQYF
>TRBJ1-1|.|18|TRBD1|TRBV4-2
TGTGCCAGCAGCCCTTATCAGGGGGCAGGGTCCCTGGGCACTGAAGCTTTCTTT
CASSPYQGAGSLGTEAFF
>TRBJ1-6|.|17|TRBD1|TRBV27
TGTGCCAGCAGTTTATGGGCAGGGGGCAGCGGGGATTCACCCCTCCACTTT
CASSLWAGGSGDSPLHF
>TRBJ1-1|.|12|TRBD1|TRBV6-5
TGTGCCAGTGGGGCAGGGGGCACTGAAGCTTTCTTT
CASGAGGTEAFF
>TRBJ2-7|.|14|.|TRBV6-1
TGTGCCAGCAGTGATCCGGGACAAGGGTACGAGCAGTACTTC
CASSDPGQGYEQYF
>TRBJ2-5|once|13|.|TRBV30
TGTGCCTGGAGTCACTTCGAGGGAGAGACCCAGTACTTC
CAWSHFEGETQYF
>TRBJ1-6|once|15|TRBD1|TRBV5-4
TGTGCCAGCAGCCCAAGGACAGGGGGCAATTCACCCCTCCACTTT
CASSPRTGGNSPLHF
>TRBJ2-1|.|16|.|TRBV10-1
TGCGCCAGCAGTAGAGCGGAGGGCCCGGGGTACAATGAGCAGTTCTTC
CASSRAEGPGYNEQFF
>TRBJ2-2|.|14|.|TRBV27
TGTGCCGTACGGGTTTTTTCGAACACCGGGGAGCTGTTTTTT
CAVRVFSNTGELFF
>TRBJ2-3|.|18|TRBD2|TRBV3-1/TRBV3-2
TGTGCCAGCAGCCAAGGTACACTAGCGGGGGGCCGCACAGATACGCAGTATTTT
CASSQGTLAGGRTDTQYF
>TRBJ2-3|.|14|TRBD1|TRBV28
TGTGCCAGCAGTAGGGACAGGGGAGAGGATACGCAGTATTTT
CASSRDRGEDTQYF
>TRBJ2-1|once|15|TRBD1|TRBV5-6
TGTGCCAGCAGCCGGGGGACAGGGAATTACAATGAGCAGTTCTTC
CASSRGTGNYNEQFF
>TRBJ2-3|.|14|.|TRBV5-8
TGTGCCAGCAGCAAGGGACAACGAGCAGATACGCAGTATTTT
CASSKGQRADTQYF
>TRBJ2-1|.|12|.|TRBV7-9
TGTGCCAGCATCCGGAGTCCGGGTGAGCAGTTCTTC
CASIRSPGEQFF
>TRBJ2-4|.|17|TRBD2|TRBV3-1/TRBV3-2
TGTGCCAGCAGCCAACTAGCGGGAGGGGGTCCCAAAAACATTCAGTACTTC
CASSQLAGGGPKNIQYF
>TRBJ2-2|.|17|.|TRBV5-5
TGTGCCAGCACCCAATCGATAACAACAATGAACACCGGGGAGCTGTTTTTT
CASTQSITTMNTGELFF
>TRBJ2-1|.|16|.|TRBV11-3
TGTGCCAGCAGCTTGGTTTTGGGTGCTCTCGGGAATGAGCAGTTCTTC
CASSLVLGALGNEQFF
>TRBJ2-1|.|12|.|TRBV12-3/TRBV12-4
TGTGCCAGCAGTTCCACGGACAATGAGCAGTTCTTC
CASSSTDNEQFF
>TRBJ1-2|.|14|.|TRBV19
TGTGCCAGTAGTAGAACAGGAGGGAAAAGTGGCTACACCTTC
CASSRTGGKSGYTF
>TRBJ2-1|once|13|.|TRBV9
TGTGCCAGCAGCGGTGGCGGGGCCGCTGAGCAGTTCTTC
CASSGGGAAEQFF
>TRBJ1-2|few|16|.|TRBV18
TGTGCCAGCTCCGAGGGTGCAGGCGGGCTCCCGGGAGGCTACACCTTC
CASSEGAGGLPGGYTF
>TRBJ1-3|.|18|.|TRBV10-3
TGTGCCATCAGTGGTCAGGCCTCTCAATACTCCTCTGGAAACACCATATATTTT
CAISGQASQYSSGNTIYF
>TRBJ2-3|.|22|.|TRBV21-1
TGTGCCAGCAGCAGTGGACGGCCCAGGGACAGGGGGAAGGAAACTAGCACAGATACGCAGTATTTT
CASSSGRPRDRGKETSTDTQYF
>TRBJ2-7|.|18|TRBD2|TRBV15
TGTGCCACCAGCAGAGAAGTTTACACGGCGGGAGGGTCCTACGAGCAGTACTTC
CATSREVYTAGGSYEQYF
>TRBJ2-1|once|16|.|TRBV4-2
TGTGCCAGCAGCCAAGGGTCGGGGGGCAAGGGCAATGAGCAGTTCTTC
CASSQGSGGKGNEQFF
>TRBJ2-5|.|16|TRBD2|TRBV28
TGTGCCAGCAGTTTAATTCCTAGCGGGGGGCTGGGGACCCAGTACTTC
CASSLIPSGGLGTQYF
>TRBJ2-7|.|13|.|TRBV20-1
TGCAGTGCTAGTCGGGTACCTTCCTACGAGCAGTACTTC
CSASRVPSYEQYF
>TRBJ2-2|.|12|.|TRBV29-1
TGCAGCGCTGGCGGCGGGACCGGGGAGCTGTTTTTT
CSAGGGTGELFF
>TRBJ1-2|.|15|TRBD1|TRBV28
TGTGCCAGCAGTACGACGGGACAGGGAATGGTAGGCTACACCTTC
CASSTTGQGMVGYTF
>TRBJ2-3|few|14|.|TRBV15
TGTGCCACCAGCAGAGAAGGGGGAGTACTTACGCAGTATTTT
CATSREGGVLTQYF
>TRBJ1-6|.|15|TRBD1|TRBV7-8
TGTGCCAGCAGAAAGGACAGGGGTAAAAATTCACCCCTCCACTTT
CASRKDRGKNSPLHF
>TRBJ2-5|.|15|.|TRBV3-1/TRBV3-2
TGTGCCAGCAGCCAAAGGCCCCCGGGGGAGGAGACCCAGTACTTC
CASSQRPPGEETQYF
>TRBJ1-1|few|12|.|TRBV29-1
TGCAGCGTTGTTCTGGGCCACACTGAAGCTTTCTTT
CSVVLGHTEAFF
>TRBJ2-4|.|15|TRBD1|TRBV18
TGTGCCAGCTCACCGGACAGGGCAGCCGGAAACATTCAGTACTTC
CASSPDRAAGNIQYF
>TRBJ2-1|.|16|TRBD2|TRBV7-6
TGTGCCAGCAGCTCCCCCGCCAGCGGGGGGGCCTGGGAGCAGTTCTTC
CASSSPASGGAWEQFF